The 12 T cell receptor beta chains reported below all come from one sample, sequenced in a study of cytomegalovirus exposure and HLA in healthy donors. 60 Vbeta and 13 Jbeta primers were used in PCR. The data were produced by immunoSEQ multiplex PCR, yet TCRdb's version contains in-frame clones alone and is incomplete. This table holds over 80,000 clones, around 84% found once. Sequencing was done on a sample of PBMCs. The receptor set was obtained from a woman in her 40s in good health and CMV-seronegative.

Here the CDR3 reads CASSSGGYEQYF. CDR3 nucleotide sequence: TGTGCCAGCAGCTCTGGGGGGTACGAGCAGTACTTC. The genes are TRBV5-4 and TRBJ2-5, with D maybe TRBD2 (6 bases). The J call may be wrong; the DNA end is better matched by TRBJ2-7. Germline CDR1 reads SGHNT; CDR2 reads YYREEE (reference sequence). CDR3 length equals 12 residues.

The genes are TRBV7-2 and TRBJ2-5, with 7 bases lining up with TRBD2. J lost 0 bases, V lost 10 bases, and 8 bases had no gene match. The CDR3 contains 14 residues. Germline CDR1 SGHTA, CDR2 FQGNSA. The CDR3 coding sequence is TGTGCCACCACCATTACTAGCGACCAAGAGACCCAGTACTTC. Protein product: CATTITSDQETQYF.

The rearrangement links TRBV5-4 to TRBJ2-7; tentatively, D is TRBD2 (5 bases). Germline-derived CDR1 and CDR2 are SGHNT and YYREEE (reference sequence). The V end lost 0 bases, the J end lost 0 bases, and 10 bases lay between the germline ends. The CDR3 spans 15 residues. Here the CDR3 reads CASSLDGGYSYEQYF. CDR3 nucleotide sequence: TGTGCCAGCAGCTTGGATGGCGGGTACTCCTACGAGCAGTACTTC.

J is TRBJ1-5 and V is TRBV28; D is ambiguous. The CDR3 totals 15 residues. Germline V gives CDR1 MDHEN, CDR2 SYDVKM. The V and J ends lost 7 bases and 3 bases respectively, with 16 bases between them. The CDR3 loop is CASTPTENLNQPQHF. Written as DNA, the CDR3 is TGTGCCAGCACCCCAACAGAGAATCTCAATCAGCCCCAGCATTTT.

In DNA, the CDR3 is TGTGCCAGCAGCCGGGACACCTACGAGCAGTACTTC. Residues: CASSRDTYEQYF. The chain couples TRBV5-4 to TRBJ2-7; tentatively, D is TRBD1 (6 bases). Trimming removed 4 bases at V and 2 bases at J, with 7 bases between. The CDR3 runs 12 residues. CDR1 is SGHNT, CDR2 YYREEE, per germline (reference sequence). The full variable domain, its missing parts supplied by reference TRBV5-4 and TRBJ2-7, is ETGVTQSPTHLIKTRGQQVTLRCSSQSGHNTVSWYQQALGQGPQFIFQYYREEENGRGNFPPRFSGLQFPNYSSELNVNALELDDSALYLCASSRDTYEQYFGPGTRLTVT.

The chain links TRBV29-1 to TRBJ2-3; D is uncertain. The CDR3 is 11 residues long. CDR1 SQVTM and CDR2 ANQGSEA come from the germline V gene. Trimming removed 5 bases from V and 4 bases from J, with 7 bases in between. In nucleotides, the CDR3 is TGCAGCGTTAATCCTCCAGATACGCAGTATTTT. Its protein product is CSVNPPDTQYF.

This sequence joins TRBV4-3 and TRBJ1-2; D ambiguous. This CDR3 region has 13 residues. CDR1 is LGHNA, CDR2 YSLEER, per germline. V dropped 6 bases and J dropped 4 bases, with 12 bases sitting between them. The CDR3 loop reads CASSQTDFYGYTF. The CDR3 DNA sequence: TGCGCCAGCAGTCAGACCGACTTCTATGGCTACACCTTC.

This clone was picked up one time. This sequence joins TRBV28 and TRBJ2-1; D is unresolved. The CDR3 has 16 amino acids. Germline loops: CDR1 MDHEN, CDR2 SYDVKM. Trimming left V 5 bases short and J 0 bases short, with 14 bases between. The DNA for the CDR3 is TGTGCCAGCAGTCGCCTAGACTCTAGCTCCTACAATGAGCAGTTCTTC. Its protein product is CASSRLDSSSYNEQFF.

This chain uses TRBV5-1 with TRBJ2-6; 9 bases match TRBD1. The V segment lost 4 bases and the J segment 4 bases; nucleotides outside the gene matches: 12. Germline CDR1 reads SGHRS; CDR2 reads YFSETQ. There are 18 residues in the CDR3. The CDR3 coding sequence is TGCGCCAGCAGCCAACCACGGGACAGGGTAAGAGGGGCCAACGTCCTGACTTTC. The encoded protein is CASSQPRDRVRGANVLTF. Looking up the rest from reference TRBV5-1 and TRBJ2-6 gives the full variable domain: KAGVTQTPRYLIKTRGQQVTLSCSPISGHRSVSWYQQTPGQGLQFLFEYFSETQRNKGNFPGRFSGRQFSNSRSEMNVSTLELGDSALYLCASSQPRDRVRGANVLTFGAGSRLTVL.

J is TRBJ1-1 and V is TRBV7-8, with D possibly matching TRBD1 (5 bases). Trimming shortened V by 5 bases and J by 0 bases, and 19 bases separated the two germline ends. CDR3 length: 17 residues. From germline, CDR1 is SGHVS and CDR2 FQNEAQ. The CDR3: CASSRWSRGGMNTEAFF. The CDR3 coding sequence is TGTGCCAGCAGCCGTTGGAGCCGGGGGGGGATGAACACTGAAGCTTTCTTT.

This clone was observed a few times. The chain is built from TRBV19 and TRBJ1-1; D possibly corresponds to TRBD1 (5 bases). V was pared by 8 bases and J by 1 base, with 11 bases between. CDR3 length: 13 residues. Germline CDR1 and CDR2: LNHDA and SQIVND (reference sequence). This chain's CDR3 is CASSQASNTEAFF. CDR3 nucleotide sequence: TGTGCCAGTTCACAGGCGTCGAACACTGAAGCTTTCTTT.

This clone was detected only a few times. The rearrangement uses TRBV5-1 and TRBJ2-3, with TRBD2 identical over 8 bases. Losses at the gene ends were 0 bases for V and 2 bases for J; bases not matched to a gene: 5. This CDR3 region has 16 residues. Germline V gives CDR1 SGHRS, CDR2 YFSETQ. As DNA, the CDR3 is TGCGCCAGCAGCTTGGAAGGACTAGCAGCCACAGATACGCAGTATTTT. Translated, it gives CASSLEGLAATDTQYF.